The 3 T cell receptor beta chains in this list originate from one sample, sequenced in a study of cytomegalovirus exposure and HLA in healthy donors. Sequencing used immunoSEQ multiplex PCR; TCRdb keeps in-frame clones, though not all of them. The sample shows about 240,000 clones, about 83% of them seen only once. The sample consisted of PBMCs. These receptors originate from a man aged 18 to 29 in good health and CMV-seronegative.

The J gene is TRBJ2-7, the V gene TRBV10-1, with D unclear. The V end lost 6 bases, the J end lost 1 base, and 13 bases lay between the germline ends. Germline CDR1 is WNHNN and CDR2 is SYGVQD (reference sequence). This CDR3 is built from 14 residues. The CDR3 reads CASSTSRSSYEQYF. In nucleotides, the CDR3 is TGCGCCAGCAGCACCTCTCGGTCATCCTACGAGCAGTACTTC.

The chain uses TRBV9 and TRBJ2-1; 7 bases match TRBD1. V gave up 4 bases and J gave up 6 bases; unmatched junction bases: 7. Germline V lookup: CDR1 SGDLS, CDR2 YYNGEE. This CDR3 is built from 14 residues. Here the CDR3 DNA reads TGTGCCAGCAGCTCCAAGGGACAGTTCAATGAGCAGTTCTTC. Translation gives CASSSKGQFNEQFF.

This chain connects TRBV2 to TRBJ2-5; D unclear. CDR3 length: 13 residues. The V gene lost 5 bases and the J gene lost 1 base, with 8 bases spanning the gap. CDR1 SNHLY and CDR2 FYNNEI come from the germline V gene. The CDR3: CASSMRPQETQYF. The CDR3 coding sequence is TGTGCCAGCAGTATGCGGCCCCAAGAGACCCAGTACTTC. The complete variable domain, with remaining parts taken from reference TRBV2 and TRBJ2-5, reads EPEVTQTPSHQVTQMGQEVILRCVPISNHLYFYWYRQILGQKVEFLVSFYNNEISEKSEIFDDQFSVERPDGSNFTLKIRSTKLEDSAMYFCASSMRPQETQYFGPGTRLLVL.